This T cell receptor beta chain was identified in a study of blood T cell repertoires in COVID-19. Study details: The samples span acute and convalescent COVID-19 from the United States, Italy and Spain. PBMCs, B-cell-depleted T cells, or T cells provided the cDNA or gDNA that made up the material.

Losses at the gene ends were 4 bases for V and 5 bases for J; bases not matched to a gene: 8. Germline V lookup: CDR1 KGHDR, CDR2 SFDVKD. This CDR3 has 15 residues. This clone has more than one count but fewer than ten. Original processing methods: By means of reference gene primer amplification, nucleated cell counts were estimated. TCRdb keeps only in-frame clones here, not all; method: immunoSEQ multiplex PCR. Clone size and V and J calls were adopted from that table, with D and trimming inferred from the DNA. In the table there are roughly 160,000 clones, over 65% of which are singletons. The chain combines TRBV24-1 with TRBJ2-5; 8 bases match TRBD1. Sequencing was carried out using peripheral blood. The TCR originated in a woman older than 75 with acute or convalescent COVID-19. CDR3 amino acids: CATSDFLDREETQYF. For the CDR3, the DNA is TGTGCCACCAGTGACTTCCTGGACAGGGAGGAGACCCAGTACTTC.